The clone carrying this T cell receptor (beta chain) appeared a few times. The antigen remains unidentified. In making TCR beta libraries, quantitative 5'-RACE with molecular barcodes was used. One entry per CDR3 protein results from TCRdb running MiXCR on the 5' RACE reads. The data show 250,000 to 400,000 distinct CDR3 sequences, roughly 10% seen once. V was clipped by 0 bases and J by 0 bases; unmatched bases: 5. In germline, CDR1 is MNHEY, CDR2 SVGAGI. The CDR3 has 17 amino acids. The data derive from a study of CD8 T cells in ankylosing spondylitis. Whole-study results and caveats: Typical of ankylosing spondylitis blood, it appeared, was a TCR beta motif of about eight highly homologous variants.

Sequenced material: blood, either unsorted or a sorted T cell fraction (not recorded which). The V and J genes are TRBV6-5 and TRBJ1-3; TRBD1 agrees at 7 bases. This TCR derives from a female donor with ankylosing spondylitis or in good health (not recorded which). The CDR3 DNA reads TGTGCCAGCAGTTACTCAATGCCAGGGGGCTCTGGAAACACCATATATTTT. This gives the protein CASSYSMPGGSGNTIYF.